A selection of T cell receptor beta chains follows, all from one sample in a study of T cell changes during pregnancy in multiple sclerosis. Using immunoSEQ multiplex PCR, the repertoire was profiled, and TCRdb retains in-frame clones only, with some absent. The sample lists 100,000 or so clones; roughly 92% were seen once. The specimen comprised peripheral blood, sampled after pregnancy. The receptors originated from a female donor with multiple sclerosis, enrolled in a pregnancy study. CDR3s include the opening cysteine and the closing phenylalanine or tryptophan. D genes are given only for firm matches. Expanded clones get a size class; other rows say once, few or many, or leave the size out.

J gene: TRBJ2-3
clone size: -
V gene: TRBV6-1
D gene: -
CDR3 DNA: TGTGCCAGTCAGACAGCCGAGTCCGTAGATACGCAGTATTTT
CDR3 protein: CASQTAESVDTQYF

J gene: TRBJ1-3
clone size: once
V gene: TRBV4-1
D gene: -
CDR3 DNA: TGCGCCAGCAGCCAACAGAGGGAAGCTGGAAACACCATATATTTT
CDR3 protein: CASSQQREAGNTIYF

J gene: TRBJ2-1
clone size: -
V gene: TRBV7-8
D gene: -
CDR3 DNA: TGTGCCAGCAGTTCGGACAGAAGTCTTTCCAATGAGCAGTTCTTC
CDR3 protein: CASSSDRSLSNEQFF

J gene: TRBJ1-1
clone size: -
V gene: TRBV6-9
D gene: -
CDR3 DNA: TGTGCCAGGACACAGACGAACACTGAAGCTTTCTTT
CDR3 protein: CARTQTNTEAFF

J gene: TRBJ1-2
clone size: -
V gene: TRBV25-1
D gene: TRBD1
CDR3 DNA: TGTGCCGCAGCTGACAGGGATAAGACCTTC
CDR3 protein: CAAADRDKTF

J gene: TRBJ1-5
clone size: -
V gene: TRBV11-2
D gene: TRBD1
CDR3 DNA: TGTGCCAGCAGTCCAGGGGGCTATGGCAATCAGCCCCAGCATTTT
CDR3 protein: CASSPGGYGNQPQHF

J gene: TRBJ2-1
clone size: -
V gene: TRBV5-1
D gene: -
CDR3 DNA: TGCGCCAGCAGCTTACTCACAGGGCTAGACGAGCAGTTCTTC
CDR3 protein: CASSLLTGLDEQFF

J gene: TRBJ1-3
clone size: -
V gene: TRBV10-3
D gene: TRBD1
CDR3 DNA: TGTGCCTCGCTCCGGGACAGGGGGCAAAACACCATATATTTT
CDR3 protein: CASLRDRGQNTIYF

J gene: TRBJ1-1
clone size: -
V gene: TRBV7-8
D gene: TRBD1
CDR3 DNA: TGTGCCAGCAGAGGAAGGACAGGCGGTAGCACTGAAGCTTTCTTT
CDR3 protein: CASRGRTGGSTEAFF

J gene: TRBJ1-5
clone size: once
V gene: TRBV6-1
D gene: TRBD1
CDR3 DNA: TGTGCCAGCAGTGAAGGGGGGACAGTCAATCAGCCCCAGCATTTT
CDR3 protein: CASSEGGTVNQPQHF

J gene: TRBJ1-3
clone size: -
V gene: TRBV29-1
D gene: -
CDR3 DNA: TGCAGCGTTTCCTTTAGGGGATCTGGAAACACCATATATTTT
CDR3 protein: CSVSFRGSGNTIYF

J gene: TRBJ2-3
clone size: -
V gene: TRBV5-4
D gene: -
CDR3 DNA: TGTGCCAGCAGCCCCGACAGGATGGCAGATACGCAGTATTTT
CDR3 protein: CASSPDRMADTQYF

J gene: TRBJ1-2
clone size: -
V gene: TRBV5-6
D gene: -
CDR3 DNA: TGTGCCAGCAGCTTGGAAGGGGACTATGGCTACACCTTC
CDR3 protein: CASSLEGDYGYTF

J gene: TRBJ2-5
clone size: -
V gene: TRBV5-1
D gene: -
CDR3 DNA: TGCGCCAGCAGCCAGCCAGGGTTGGAGACCCAGTACTTC
CDR3 protein: CASSQPGLETQYF

J gene: TRBJ2-5
clone size: once
V gene: TRBV6-4
D gene: -
CDR3 DNA: TGTGCCAGCAGTGAGGGAGGTAAGGAGACCCAGTACTTC
CDR3 protein: CASSEGGKETQYF

J gene: TRBJ2-2
clone size: -
V gene: TRBV29-1
D gene: -
CDR3 DNA: TGCAGCGTTGACGGGGATGCCGGGGAGCTGTTTTTT
CDR3 protein: CSVDGDAGELFF

J gene: TRBJ1-2
clone size: once
V gene: TRBV20-1
D gene: TRBD1
CDR3 DNA: TGCAGTGCTAGGCAGGGGGTCGGCTACACCTTC
CDR3 protein: CSARQGVGYTF

J gene: TRBJ1-2
clone size: -
V gene: TRBV27
D gene: TRBD1
CDR3 DNA: TGTGCCAGCAGTCCCGACAGGGGGAACTATGGCTACACCTTC
CDR3 protein: CASSPDRGNYGYTF

J gene: TRBJ1-1
clone size: few
V gene: TRBV27
D gene: -
CDR3 DNA: TGTGCCAGCAGGGCAGGGGCATACACTGAAGCTTTCTTT
CDR3 protein: CASRAGAYTEAFF

J gene: TRBJ2-2
clone size: -
V gene: TRBV9
D gene: TRBD2
CDR3 DNA: TGTGCCAGCAGCGTAGGAGGACTAGCTGGTGGGGACGGGGAGCTGTTTTTT
CDR3 protein: CASSVGGLAGGDGELFF

J gene: TRBJ1-5
clone size: -
V gene: TRBV10-2
D gene: TRBD1
CDR3 DNA: TGCGCCAGCACAGGGGGTGGCAATCAGCCCCAGCATTTT
CDR3 protein: CASTGGGNQPQHF

J gene: TRBJ2-7
clone size: -
V gene: TRBV27
D gene: TRBD1
CDR3 DNA: TGTGCCAGCAGTTTGGGGACAGGGAGCGAGCAGTACTTC
CDR3 protein: CASSLGTGSEQYF

J gene: TRBJ2-2
clone size: -
V gene: TRBV7-9
D gene: -
CDR3 DNA: TGTGCCAGCAGCTTGGGGAGAGCCGGGGAGCTGTTTTTT
CDR3 protein: CASSLGRAGELFF

J gene: TRBJ2-7
clone size: -
V gene: TRBV5-6
D gene: -
CDR3 DNA: TGTGCCAGCAGCTGGGGGGACAGTTACGAGCAGTACTTC
CDR3 protein: CASSWGDSYEQYF

J gene: TRBJ1-1
clone size: -
V gene: TRBV4-1
D gene: TRBD1
CDR3 DNA: TGCGCCAGCAGCCAAGTAGGGACAGGGAACACTGAAGCTTTCTTT
CDR3 protein: CASSQVGTGNTEAFF

J gene: TRBJ2-3
clone size: -
V gene: TRBV7-3
D gene: TRBD2
CDR3 DNA: TGTGCCAGCAGCTTATGGGCGGGGGGCACAGATACGCAGTATTTT
CDR3 protein: CASSLWAGGTDTQYF

J gene: TRBJ2-2
clone size: -
V gene: TRBV9
D gene: -
CDR3 DNA: TGTGCCAGCAGCGTAAGTGTCGGCGGGGAGCTGTTTTTT
CDR3 protein: CASSVSVGGELFF

J gene: TRBJ2-6
clone size: -
V gene: TRBV7-6
D gene: -
CDR3 DNA: TGTGCCAGCAGCTTAGTGAGGGGGTCTGGGGCCAACGTCCTGACTTTC
CDR3 protein: CASSLVRGSGANVLTF

J gene: TRBJ1-1
clone size: -
V gene: TRBV28
D gene: -
CDR3 DNA: TGTGCCAGCAGTTTAGACACACAGAGCACTGAAGCTTTCTTT
CDR3 protein: CASSLDTQSTEAFF

J gene: TRBJ2-7
clone size: -
V gene: TRBV29-1
D gene: -
CDR3 DNA: TGCAGCGTCCGCCTACCGGGAAGCCAAGGGTCCTACGAGCAGTACTTC
CDR3 protein: CSVRLPGSQGSYEQYF

J gene: TRBJ1-5
clone size: -
V gene: TRBV30
D gene: -
CDR3 DNA: TGTGCCTGGAGTGTTGCCGGATCGGGACAGCCCCAGCATTTT
CDR3 protein: CAWSVAGSGQPQHF

J gene: TRBJ2-7
clone size: -
V gene: TRBV6-5
D gene: TRBD1
CDR3 DNA: TGTGCCAGCAGTAAGGGACAGGCCTACGAGCAGTACTTC
CDR3 protein: CASSKGQAYEQYF

J gene: TRBJ2-3
clone size: -
V gene: TRBV10-3
D gene: TRBD2
CDR3 DNA: TGTGCCATCAGTGAGTCTAGCGGGGGGGTCTCAGATACGCAGTATTTT
CDR3 protein: CAISESSGGVSDTQYF

J gene: TRBJ1-1
clone size: -
V gene: TRBV2
D gene: -
CDR3 DNA: TGTGCCAGTTGGCTGAACACTGAAGCTTTCTTT
CDR3 protein: CASWLNTEAFF